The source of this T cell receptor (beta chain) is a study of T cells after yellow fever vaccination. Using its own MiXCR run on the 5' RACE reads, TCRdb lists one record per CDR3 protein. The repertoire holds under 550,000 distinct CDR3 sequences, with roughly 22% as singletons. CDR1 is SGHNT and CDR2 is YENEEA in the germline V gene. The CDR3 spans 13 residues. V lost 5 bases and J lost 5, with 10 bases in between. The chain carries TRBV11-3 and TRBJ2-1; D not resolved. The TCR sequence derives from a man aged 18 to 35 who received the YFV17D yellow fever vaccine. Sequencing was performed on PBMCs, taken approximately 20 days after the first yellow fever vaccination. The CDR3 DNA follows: TGTGCCAGCAGCAAACGAGGAGACAATGAGCAGTTCTTC. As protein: CASSKRGDNEQFF. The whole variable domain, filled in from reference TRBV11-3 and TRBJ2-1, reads EAGVVQSPRYKIIEKKQPVAFWCNPISGHNTLYWYLQNLGQGPELLIRYENEEAVDDSQLPKDRFSAERLKGVDSTLKIQPAELGDSAVYLCASSKRGDNEQFFGPGTRLTVL.